The 18 T cell receptor beta chains presented below share a single source sample, sequenced in a study of shared clonotypes between healthy human individuals. Method: immunoSEQ multiplex PCR; TCRdb's copy keeps in-frame clones and lacks some. The sample contains about 2.3 million clones, 85% to 95% of which appear only once. The sample taken for sequencing was naive CD4+ T cells from PBMCs. The sample's subset: CD45RA+ positively selected. All receptors come from a man aged 18 to 35 in good health. Some clones in this sample may be carry-over from other donors' samples.

The chain combines TRBV5-1 with TRBJ1-3, with a tentative D call TRBD1 (6 bases). This CDR3 is built from 16 residues. Trimming took 1 base from V and 0 from J, leaving 11 bases between them. Looked up from germline, CDR1 is SGHRS and CDR2 is YFSETQ. The CDR3 bases are TGCGCCAGCAGCTTGAGGTCAGGGGCCTCTGGAAACACCATATATTTT. It yields the protein CASSLRSGASGNTIYF.

This chain links TRBV5-6 with TRBJ2-7; D assignment may be TRBD1 or TRBD2 (5 bases each). Trimming took 0 bases from V and 6 from J, leaving 10 bases between them. The CDR3 runs 13 residues. From germline, CDR1 is SGHDT and CDR2 YYEEEE. CDR3 protein: CASSLAARGEQYF. The CDR3 DNA reads TGTGCCAGCAGCTTGGCGGCGAGGGGCGAGCAGTACTTC. The full variable domain, in which reference TRBV5-6 and TRBJ2-7 provide the parts outside the CDR3, is DAGVTQSPTHLIKTRGQQVTLRCSPKSGHDTVSWYQQALGQGPQFIFQYYEEEERQRGNFPDRFSGHQFPNYSSELNVNALLLGDSALYLCASSLAARGEQYFGPGTRLTVT.

The chain links TRBV11-3 to TRBJ2-1; D uncertain. The V and J ends lost 5 bases and 0 bases respectively, with 11 bases between them. This CDR3 has 15 amino acids. Germline-derived CDR1 and CDR2 are SGHNT and YENEEA. The DNA for the CDR3 is TGTGCCAGCAGCCCGGGCCCGAGCTCCTACAATGAGCAGTTCTTC. Translation: CASSPGPSSYNEQFF.

This clone appeared a few times. The V gene is TRBV5-4, the J gene TRBJ2-2; TRBD1 aligns across 9 bases. Germline loops: CDR1 SGHNT, CDR2 YYREEE (reference sequence). This CDR3 has 16 residues. J gave up 1 base and V 3 bases, and 4 bases lay outside the gene matches. This CDR3 is CASSSPGQGNTGELFF. CDR3 bases: TGTGCCAGCAGCTCCCCGGGACAGGGGAACACCGGGGAGCTGTTTTTT.

This clone was seen more than once but under ten times. The chain's CDR3 is CASSEGAGLAYNEQFF. The DNA of the CDR3 is TGTGCCAGCAGTGAGGGCGCGGGACTAGCGTACAATGAGCAGTTCTTC. The chain links TRBV2 to TRBJ2-1; TRBD2 matches at 10 bases. This CDR3 contains 16 residues. In germline, CDR1 is SNHLY, CDR2 FYNNEI. The ends lost 3 bases at V and 4 bases at J; junction bases unmatched: 6.

The rearrangement links TRBV28 to TRBJ1-3; D ambiguous. V was pared by 6 bases and J by 4 bases, with 16 bases between. The germline CDR1 and CDR2 sequences are MDHEN and SYDVKM. The CDR3 consists of 15 residues. The CDR3 DNA reads as TGTGCCAGCAGCCGGACTCACCCCGGGGGAAACACCATATATTTT. Its translation is CASSRTHPGGNTIYF.

The chain joins TRBV4-1 to TRBJ1-2; the match to TRBD1 covers 10 bases. After removal of 1 base from V and 6 bases from J, the junction contained 5 bases not matched to a gene. CDR3 length: 15 residues. CDR1 is MGHRA and CDR2 is YSYEKL in the germline V gene. The CDR3 nucleotides read TGCGCCAGCAGCCAAGTGGGACAGGGGTTGAATGGCTACACCTTC. Protein product: CASSQVGQGLNGYTF.

The rearrangement links TRBV27 to TRBJ2-1, with D possibly called TRBD1 or TRBD2 (6 bases each). Germline V lookup: CDR1 MNHEY, CDR2 SMNVEV (reference sequence). Trimming removed 6 bases from V and 6 bases from J, with 18 bases in between. The CDR3 covers 15 residues. This CDR3 is CASSLTRGDTNEQFF. The CDR3 coding sequence is TGTGCCAGCAGCCTAACTAGGGGGGACACCAATGAGCAGTTCTTC.

The chain links TRBV15 to TRBJ2-7, with a weak D call TRBD2 (6 bases). Germline CDR1 reads LNHNV; CDR2 reads YYDKDF (reference sequence). The CDR3 totals 14 residues. V lost 0 bases, J lost 7 bases, and 13 bases lay in between. The CDR3 here is CATSRDVFGGEQYF. The CDR3 DNA reads TGTGCCACCAGCAGAGATGTTTTCGGGGGTGAGCAGTACTTC. The full variable domain, its missing parts supplied by reference TRBV15 and TRBJ2-7, is DAMVIQNPRYQVTQFGKPVTLSCSQTLNHNVMYWYQQKSSQAPKLLFHYYDKDFNNEADTPDNFQSRRPNTSFCFLDIRSPGLGDTAMYLCATSRDVFGGEQYFGPGTRLTVT.

The rearrangement uses TRBV12-5 and TRBJ2-2; 9 positions agree with TRBD1. The V and J ends lost 6 bases and 6 bases, in that order; junction bases with no gene match: 11. Germline V gene data show CDR1 as LGHNT and CDR2 as FRNRAP. This CDR3 has 16 residues. The CDR3 DNA sequence: TGTGCTAGTGGCTCCGGGACAGGGAAGGTCGCCGGGGAGCTGTTTTTT. It yields the protein CASGSGTGKVAGELFF.

On this clone itself: This sample also contains other DNA sequences that code for the same CDR3. The rearrangement links TRBV30 to TRBJ1-3; D call uncertain. Trimming left V 4 bases short and J 0 bases short, with 10 bases between. CDR1 and CDR2 from the germline V gene are GTSNPN and SVGIG (reference sequence). This CDR3 has 14 amino acids. In DNA, the CDR3 is TGTGCCTGGAATCCTGGTGGCTCTGGAAACACCATATATTTT. Its protein product is CAWNPGGSGNTIYF.

This chain uses TRBV19 with TRBJ2-3; TRBD2 might be the D (5 bases). Trimming took off 3 bases at V and 3 bases at J, with 10 bases between the two ends. This CDR3 has 14 residues. Looked up from germline, CDR1 is LNHDA and CDR2 is SQIVND (reference sequence). Here the CDR3 reads CASSISRRTDTQYF. CDR3 bases: TGTGCCAGTAGTATCAGCCGGAGGACAGATACGCAGTATTTT.

This clone was found once. This chain uses TRBV5-1 with TRBJ2-3; D gene unclear. This CDR3 region has 16 residues. Deletions cut 5 bases from V and 0 bases from J, with 16 bases between. Germline-derived CDR1 and CDR2 are SGHRS and YFSETQ. CDR3 nucleotides: TGCGCCAGCAGTCCTGGGCTAGACGCTAGCACAGATACGCAGTATTTT. Protein sequence: CASSPGLDASTDTQYF.

This chain links TRBV30 with TRBJ2-1; the match to TRBD2 covers 13 bases. CDR1 and CDR2 from the germline V gene are GTSNPN and SVGIG (reference sequence). With 3 bases clipped from V and 7 bases from J, the junction kept 3 bases outside the gene matches. The CDR3 length is 14 residues. The CDR3, as DNA: TGTGCCTGGAGCGGACTAGCGGGAGTAAATGAGCAGTTCTTC. Translating it yields CAWSGLAGVNEQFF. Full variable domain (remainder filled in from reference TRBV30 and TRBJ2-1): SQTIHQWPATLVQPVGSPLSLECTVEGTSNPNLYWYRQAAGRGLQLLFYSVGIGQISSEVPQNLSASRPQDRQFILSSKKLLLSDSGFYLCAWSGLAGVNEQFFGPGTRLTVL.

As concerns this clone: Other DNA sequences in the same sample also yield this CDR3. V is TRBV7-9 and J is TRBJ2-3; perhaps TRBD1 as D (5 bases). CDR1 is SEHNR, CDR2 FQNEAQ, per germline (reference sequence). Deletions cut 3 bases from V and 2 bases from J, with 9 bases between. The CDR3 has 14 amino acids. The CDR3 loop is CASSFDSSTDTQYF. CDR3 DNA sequence: TGTGCCAGCAGCTTCGACAGCTCCACAGATACGCAGTATTTT.

The chain employs TRBV5-1 and TRBJ1-3; D perhaps matches TRBD1 (5 bases). The CDR3 sequence is 15 residues long. Germline assignment: CDR1 SGHRS and CDR2 YFSETQ. Trimming stripped 5 bases from V and 4 bases from J, with 16 bases between. CDR3 loop: CASRKAGSDGNTIYF. CDR3 nucleotide sequence: TGCGCCAGCAGAAAAGCAGGGAGTGACGGAAACACCATATATTTT.

This rearrangement joins TRBV29-1 to TRBJ1-2; TRBD1 might be the D (5 bases). The CDR3 loop spans 15 amino acids. The V and J ends lost 3 bases and 8 bases respectively, with 22 bases between them. Germline assignment: CDR1 SQVTM and CDR2 ANQGSEA. The CDR3 region has the DNA TGCAGCGTTGATGGTCAGGGAGAACCGATAGGAGGCTACACCTTC. This translates into CSVDGQGEPIGGYTF.

The chain uses TRBV15 and TRBJ2-3; 16 nucleotides align to TRBD2. Germline V gene sequence: CDR1 LNHNV, CDR2 YYDKDF (reference sequence). V was pared by 1 base and J by 2 bases, with 3 bases of the junction left unmatched. The CDR3 sequence is 18 residues long. DNA for the CDR3: TGTGCCACCAGCAGAGGGGGACTAGCGGGAGGGACCACAGATACGCAGTATTTT. Residues: CATSRGGLAGGTTDTQYF.